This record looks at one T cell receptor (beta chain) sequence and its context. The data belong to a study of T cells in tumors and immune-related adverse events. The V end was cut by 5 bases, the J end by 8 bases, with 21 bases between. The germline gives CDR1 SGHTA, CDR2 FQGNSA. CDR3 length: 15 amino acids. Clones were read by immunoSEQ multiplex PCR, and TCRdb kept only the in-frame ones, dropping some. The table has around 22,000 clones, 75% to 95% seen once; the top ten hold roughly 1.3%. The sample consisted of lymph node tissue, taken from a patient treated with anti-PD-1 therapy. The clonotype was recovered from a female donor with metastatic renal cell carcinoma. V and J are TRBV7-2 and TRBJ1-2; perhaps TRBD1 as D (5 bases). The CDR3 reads CASSPRGGEDTGYTF. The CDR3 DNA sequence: TGTGCCAGCAGCCCGCGCGGGGGGGAAGACACGGGCTACACCTTC.